Listed below are T cell receptor beta chains from one sample, sequenced in a study of immune heterogeneity within non-small cell lung tumors. TCRdb analysed the multiplex PCR reads with MiXCR anew, one entry per CDR3 protein. The data show several thousand distinct CDR3 sequences, roughly 51% seen once. The sequenced material came from lung tumor tissue. The receptors here all came from a man aged 60 to 75 with non-small cell lung cancer. Both conserved end residues are part of each CDR3. A D gene is named only where the DNA matches it firmly. Some rows have no size entry. The others give once, few or many, or a class for an expanded clone.

clone_size j_call v_call d_call cdr3_aa cdr3_nt
- TRBJ2-1 TRBV12-3/TRBV12-4 TRBD2 CATQSGLAGGNDQFF TGTGCCACTCAGTCAGGACTAGCGGGAGGGAATGATCAGTTCTTC
- TRBJ2-5 TRBV6-2/TRBV6-3 - CASNPHVGQETQYF TGTGCCAGCAACCCCCATGTCGGCCAGGAGACCCAGTACTTC
medium-sized TRBJ1-1 TRBV3-1 - CASSQRSEAFF TGTGCCAGCAGCCAGAGGTCTGAAGCTTTCTTT
- TRBJ2-6 TRBV4-2 TRBD2 CASSQEVLAGVGGANVLTF TGTGCCAGCAGCCAAGAGGTGCTAGCGGGAGTTGGTGGGGCCAACGTCCTGACTTTC
- TRBJ2-1 TRBV2 TRBD1 CASSPLQGAEQFF TGTGCCAGCAGTCCCCTACAGGGGGCTGAGCAGTTCTTC
large TRBJ2-2 TRBV20-1 TRBD2 CSASPTSGFNTGELFF TGCAGTGCTAGTCCGACTAGCGGATTCAACACCGGGGAGCTGTTTTTT
large TRBJ2-1 TRBV4-1 TRBD2 CASSQQAGDYNEQFF TGCGCCAGCAGCCAACAAGCGGGGGACTACAATGAGCAGTTCTTC
medium-sized TRBJ2-5 TRBV19 - CASSIATARVAQYF TGTGCCAGTAGTATAGCGACAGCGCGCGTGGCCCAGTACTTC
medium-sized TRBJ2-1 TRBV9 - CASSAPRGTYNEQFF TGTGCCAGCAGCGCCCCTAGGGGCACGTACAATGAGCAGTTCTTC
large TRBJ1-1 TRBV2 - CASSVWGNTEAFF TGTGCCAGCAGTGTCTGGGGGAACACTGAAGCTTTCTTT
- TRBJ2-5 TRBV7-9 - CASSRIQGRETQYF TGTGCCAGCAGCCGCATACAGGGACGCGAGACCCAGTACTTC
once TRBJ1-1 TRBV7-3 - CASSLGTENTEAFF TGTGCCAGCAGCTTAGGGACGGAGAACACTGAAGCTTTCTTT
- TRBJ2-1 TRBV6-1 TRBD1 CASSPSSGTGWGQFF TGTGCCAGCAGTCCCTCATCCGGGACAGGGTGGGGACAGTTCTTC
- TRBJ2-7 TRBV27 TRBD1 CASSFLDRPYEQYF TGTGCCAGCAGTTTTTTGGACAGGCCCTACGAGCAGTACTTC
medium-sized TRBJ2-1 TRBV5-1 - CASSWALDLNEQFF TGCGCCAGCAGCTGGGCACTAGATCTCAATGAGCAGTTCTTC
large TRBJ2-2 TRBV28 - CASNGRLPTGELFF TGTGCCAGCAATGGCAGGTTGCCCACCGGGGAGCTGTTTTTT
- TRBJ1-2 TRBV20-1 - CSARDQSNYGYTF TGCAGTGCTAGAGATCAGTCCAACTATGGCTACACCTTC
- TRBJ2-3 TRBV11-2 - CASIPRSQASDTQYF TGTGCCAGCATCCCGCGTTCCCAAGCGTCAGATACGCAGTATTTT
medium-sized TRBJ2-4 TRBV20-1 - CSAPTAQGPKNIQYF TGCAGTGCTCCAACAGCCCAAGGGCCCAAAAACATTCAGTACTTC
- TRBJ2-1 TRBV12-5 TRBD1 CASSGTGGSYNEQFF TGTGCTAGCTCCGGGACAGGGGGTTCCTACAATGAGCAGTTCTTC
few TRBJ2-3 TRBV5-1 - CASSLYGTDRKYF TGCGCCAGCAGCTTGTACGGCACAGATAGGAAGTATTTT
- TRBJ2-7 TRBV20-1 - CSGTDSYEQYF TGCAGTGGGACAGACTCCTACGAGCAGTACTTC
medium-sized TRBJ1-1 TRBV30 - CAWSVGVTTEAFF TGTGCCTGGAGTGTTGGGGTTACCACTGAAGCTTTCTTT
- TRBJ1-2 TRBV20-1 - CSASQYRDNYGYTF TGCAGTGCTTCCCAATACAGGGATAACTATGGCTACACCTTC
- TRBJ1-4 TRBV28 TRBD1 CASSLRGRDEKLFF TGTGCCAGCAGTTTAAGGGGGCGTGATGAAAAACTGTTTTTT
- TRBJ1-3 TRBV6-1 TRBD1 CASRPPTGRSGNTIYF TGTGCCAGCAGACCCCCGACAGGGCGCTCTGGAAACACCATATATTTT
medium-sized TRBJ2-3 TRBV5-6 - CASTLGVTDTQYF TGTGCCAGCACCCTGGGGGTAACAGATACGCAGTATTTT